This T cell receptor beta chain was identified in a study of a mutant IDH1 vaccine in newly diagnosed glioma. Study summary: The study gave patients eight vaccinations in weeks 1, 3, 5, 7, 11, 15, 19, 23.

For this clone: What it binds is unknown.

The V end was cut by 2 bases, the J end by 1 base, with 2 bases between. CDR1 and CDR2 from the germline V gene are LGHNT and FRNRAP. The CDR3 is made up of 13 amino acids. Produced via immunoSEQ multiplex PCR; TCRdb's table is partial and in-frame only. The table has under 150,000 clones, 90% seen once. Stated time point: week 11, during vaccination. Topical imiquimod was applied with each vaccine dose, which held 300 ug of mutant IDH1 20-mer peptide. In every donor, the tumor was a new WHO grade 3 or 4 IDH1-mutant, ATRX-lost astrocytoma. Source: PBMCs, taken from a glioma patient whose treatment included an IDH1 peptide vaccine. The V and J genes are TRBV12-5 and TRBJ2-2; D remains ambiguous. The source is a woman aged 45-60 years with glioma. The CDR3 sequence is CASGLRNTGELFF. The CDR3 DNA sequence: TGTGCTAGTGGTTTGAGGAACACCGGGGAGCTGTTTTTT.